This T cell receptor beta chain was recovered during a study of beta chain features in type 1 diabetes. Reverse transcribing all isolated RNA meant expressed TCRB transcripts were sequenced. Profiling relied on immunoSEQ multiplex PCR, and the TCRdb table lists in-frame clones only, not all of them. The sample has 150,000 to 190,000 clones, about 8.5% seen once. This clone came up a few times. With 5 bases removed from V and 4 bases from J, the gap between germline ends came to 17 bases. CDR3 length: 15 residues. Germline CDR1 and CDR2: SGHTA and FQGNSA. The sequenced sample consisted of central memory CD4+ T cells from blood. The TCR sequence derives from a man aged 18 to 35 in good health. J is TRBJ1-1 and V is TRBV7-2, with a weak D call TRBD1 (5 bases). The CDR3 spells CASSGIAGLPTEAFF. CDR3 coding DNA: TGTGCCAGCAGCGGTATAGCAGGGTTGCCCACTGAAGCTTTCTTT.